The 10 T cell receptor beta chains presented below share a single source sample, sequenced in a study of cytomegalovirus exposure and HLA in healthy donors. The PCR used 60 Vbeta and 13 Jbeta primers. The protocol was immunoSEQ multiplex PCR, while the TCRdb copy is restricted to in-frame clones and leaves out a portion. The table lists approximately 54,000 clones, more than 65% of them singletons. Sequenced material: PBMCs. Source of these receptors: a woman between 18 and 29 years old in good health and CMV-seronegative.

CDR3 sequence (DNA): TGTGCCAGCAGCAAGGGGCTAGCGGAATACAATGAGCAGTTCTTC. Translation gives CASSKGLAEYNEQFF. This sequence joins TRBV9 and TRBJ2-1; 7 positions agree with TRBD2. This CDR3 spans 15 amino acids. Germline V gives CDR1 SGDLS, CDR2 YYNGEE. J was trimmed by 4 bases and V by 4 bases; bases with no gene match: 8.

The rearrangement uses TRBV7-8 and TRBJ2-6; D possibly corresponds to TRBD1 (6 bases). Germline CDR1 and CDR2: SGHVS and FQNEAQ. This CDR3 has 17 residues. V was shortened by 0 bases and J by 2 bases, with 11 bases between the two germline ends. The CDR3 region has the DNA TGTGCCAGCAGCTTAGCCTCAACAGGGCCTGGGGCCAACGTCCTGACTTTC. It is translated as CASSLASTGPGANVLTF.

This rearrangement joins TRBV6-1 to TRBJ1-4; 9 bases line up with TRBD1. The CDR3 is 17 residues long. Trimming removed 4 bases from V and 8 bases from J; junction bases left unmatched: 14. Per germline, CDR1 MNHNS and CDR2 SASEGT. CDR3 nucleotides: TGTGCCAGCAGTGTATCCGGGACAGGGATCAAAACAGAAAAACTGTTTTTT. The encoded protein is CASSVSGTGIKTEKLFF.

The genes are TRBV9 and TRBJ2-7, with D possibly being TRBD2 (6 bases). Germline CDR1 is SGDLS and CDR2 is YYNGEE. The CDR3 length is 15 residues. With 4 bases removed from V and 1 base from J, the gap between germline ends came to 15 bases. The CDR3 sequence: CASSPSLAASYEQYF. CDR3 sequence (DNA): TGTGCCAGCAGCCCTAGCTTAGCGGCATCCTACGAGCAGTACTTC. Using reference TRBV9 and TRBJ2-7 for the parts outside the CDR3, the full variable domain is DSGVTQTPKHLITATGQRVTLRCSPRSGDLSVYWYQQSLDQGLQFLIQYYNGEERAKGNILERFSAQQFPDLHSELNLSSLELGDSALYFCASSPSLAASYEQYFGPGTRLTVT.

V and J are TRBV10-3 and TRBJ2-1, with D possibly TRBD2 on 5 matching bases. The CDR3 contains 15 residues. Per germline, CDR1 ENHRY and CDR2 SYGVKD. The V gene lost 5 bases and the J gene lost 6 bases, with 17 bases spanning the gap. The CDR3 is CAISSGPKGGNEQFF. CDR3 DNA sequence: TGTGCCATCAGTTCCGGACCTAAAGGAGGCAATGAGCAGTTCTTC.

This chain connects TRBV18 to TRBJ2-1; 9 nucleotides align to TRBD1. The J segment lost 7 bases and the V segment lost 6 bases, leaving 10 bases of the junction unmatched. CDR1 KGHSH and CDR2 LQKENI come from the germline V gene. There are 15 residues in the CDR3. CDR3 residues: CASSSTGQGRNEQFF. DNA of the CDR3: TGTGCCAGCTCGTCCACGGGACAGGGTCGAAATGAGCAGTTCTTC.

Only a few counts were recorded for this clone. At one end, the junction sequence differs from germline, possibly due to a read error. This chain uses TRBV6-1 with TRBJ2-6, with a weak D call TRBD1 (5 bases). From germline, CDR1 is MNHNS and CDR2 SASEGT. The CDR3 extends over 15 amino acids. DNA for the CDR3: TGTGCCAGCAGTGCAGAGACCTCTGGGGCCAACGGCCTGACTTTC. This codes for CASSAETSGANGLTF.

The genes are TRBV5-1 and TRBJ2-7; 13 bases map to TRBD2. The CDR3 loop spans 12 amino acids. V was pared by 7 bases and J by 5 bases, with 0 bases of the junction left unmatched. Germline V CDR1 and CDR2: SGHRS, YFSETQ. CDR3 DNA sequence: TGCGCCAGCGGACTAGCGGGAGACGAGCAGTACTTC. Translating it yields CASGLAGDEQYF. Filled out from reference TRBV5-1 and TRBJ2-7, the complete variable domain reads KAGVTQTPRYLIKTRGQQVTLSCSPISGHRSVSWYQQTPGQGLQFLFEYFSETQRNKGNFPGRFSGRQFSNSRSEMNVSTLELGDSALYLCASGLAGDEQYFGPGTRLTVT.

The rearrangement joins TRBV5-1 to TRBJ2-1; TRBD1 is a possible D gene (5 bases). V dropped 7 bases and J dropped 7 bases, with 15 bases sitting between them. CDR3 size: 13 residues. The germline V gene encodes CDR1 SGHRS and CDR2 YFSETQ. CDR3 sequence reads: CASREQGFNEQFF. In DNA, the CDR3 is TGCGCCAGCCGAGAGCAGGGCTTTAATGAGCAGTTCTTC.

The rearrangement links TRBV29-1 to TRBJ2-1; 9 bases map to TRBD2. Germline trimming cut 0 bases from V and 0 bases from J; bases unmatched to any gene: 9. There are 18 residues in the CDR3. From germline, CDR1 is SQVTM and CDR2 ANQGSEA. For the CDR3, the DNA is TGCAGCGTTGAAGATATGCGACTAGCGGCTAGCTCCTACAATGAGCAGTTCTTC. This translates into CSVEDMRLAASSYNEQFF.